The rows below give T cell receptor beta chains drawn from one sample of a study of blood T cells in healthy people across ages. TCRdb used MiXCR to reprocess the 5' RACE reads, holding one entry per CDR3 protein. Of hundreds of thousands of distinct CDR3 sequences in the sample, 25% to 35% were seen once. Sequenced: blood. These receptors were obtained from a woman of 80 years or more in good health. Both conserved end residues are part of each CDR3. Each record gives: clone size, J gene, D gene, V gene, CDR3 DNA, CDR3 protein. The D gene is left open where the match is weak. A clone size is listed for some rows: how often the clone was seen (once, few, many), or a class if it is expanded.

clone size: many
J gene: TRBJ2-1
D gene: TRBD1
V gene: TRBV6-2/TRBV6-3
CDR3 DNA: TGTGCCAGCAAGACAGGGAGAGACTACAATGAGCAGTTCTTC
CDR3 protein: CASKTGRDYNEQFF

clone size: few
J gene: TRBJ1-1
D gene: TRBD1
V gene: TRBV18
CDR3 DNA: TGTGCCAGCTCACCACGACAGGGCGGAGGGACTGAAGCTTTCTTT
CDR3 protein: CASSPRQGGGTEAFF

clone size: many
J gene: TRBJ1-6
D gene: TRBD1
V gene: TRBV6-5
CDR3 DNA: TGTGCCAGCGGGGACAGGGACAATTCACCCCTCCACTTT
CDR3 protein: CASGDRDNSPLHF

clone size: many
J gene: TRBJ2-1
D gene: .
V gene: TRBV7-2
CDR3 DNA: TGTGCCAGCAGCCAACGACTAGGCGACAATGAGCAGTTCTTC
CDR3 protein: CASSQRLGDNEQFF

clone size: .
J gene: TRBJ1-4
D gene: .
V gene: TRBV3-1
CDR3 DNA: TGTGCCAGCAGCGGGGCCGATAATGAAAAACTGTTTTTT
CDR3 protein: CASSGADNEKLFF

clone size: .
J gene: TRBJ2-7
D gene: .
V gene: TRBV4-1
CDR3 DNA: TGCGCCAGCAGCCAAGCAACTCTAAATGACAGGAGGGCCTACGAGCAGTACTTC
CDR3 protein: CASSQATLNDRRAYEQYF

clone size: many
J gene: TRBJ1-4
D gene: .
V gene: TRBV20-1
CDR3 DNA: TGCAGTGCCTCAGGGACAACTAATGAAAAACTGTTTTTT
CDR3 protein: CSASGTTNEKLFF

clone size: .
J gene: TRBJ2-7
D gene: TRBD2
V gene: TRBV6-2/TRBV6-3
CDR3 DNA: TGTGCCAGCAGTTACGGACTAGCGGGGGAGTCCTCCTACAATGAGCAGTACTTC
CDR3 protein: CASSYGLAGESSYNEQYF

clone size: .
J gene: TRBJ1-6
D gene: TRBD1
V gene: TRBV3-1
CDR3 DNA: TGTGCCAGCGGAACAGGGGGTAGGAATTCACCCCTCCACTTT
CDR3 protein: CASGTGGRNSPLHF

clone size: many
J gene: TRBJ2-3
D gene: .
V gene: TRBV10-3
CDR3 DNA: TGTGCCATCAGTGCTGGGACAGATACGCAGTATTTT
CDR3 protein: CAISAGTDTQYF

clone size: few
J gene: TRBJ1-1
D gene: .
V gene: TRBV11-2
CDR3 DNA: TGTGCCAGCAGCTTAGAAAAGGGGAACACTGAAGCTTTCTTT
CDR3 protein: CASSLEKGNTEAFF

clone size: many
J gene: TRBJ2-3
D gene: TRBD2
V gene: TRBV2
CDR3 DNA: TGTGCCAGCAGTGAAACCGGACTAGGCACCGATACGCAGTATTTT
CDR3 protein: CASSETGLGTDTQYF

clone size: many
J gene: TRBJ2-5
D gene: .
V gene: TRBV3-1
CDR3 DNA: TGCGCCAGCAGCCAAGATCGCGGACAGAGGGAGACCCAGTACTTC
CDR3 protein: CASSQDRGQRETQYF

clone size: many
J gene: TRBJ2-1
D gene: TRBD2
V gene: TRBV7-9
CDR3 DNA: TGTGCCAGCCGAAGTCTCCAGGGAGGGGATACCTACAATGAGCAGTTCTTC
CDR3 protein: CASRSLQGGDTYNEQFF

clone size: few
J gene: TRBJ2-1
D gene: .
V gene: TRBV6-4
CDR3 DNA: TGTGCCAGCAGTGTTTGGGGGTCCTACAATGAGCAGTTCTTC
CDR3 protein: CASSVWGSYNEQFF

clone size: many
J gene: TRBJ2-1
D gene: TRBD2
V gene: TRBV20-1
CDR3 DNA: TGCAGTGCTAGTGTTAGCGGGGGGGCCAATGAGCAGTTCTTC
CDR3 protein: CSASVSGGANEQFF

clone size: few
J gene: TRBJ1-2
D gene: TRBD1
V gene: TRBV12-3/TRBV12-4
CDR3 DNA: TGTGCCAGCAGTTACGGGACAGGGGGCTTCGACTATGGCTACACCTTC
CDR3 protein: CASSYGTGGFDYGYTF

clone size: many
J gene: TRBJ2-7
D gene: .
V gene: TRBV4-3
CDR3 DNA: TGCGCCAGCAGCCAAGCCAGGGGCGCCTACGAGCAGTACTTC
CDR3 protein: CASSQARGAYEQYF

clone size: many
J gene: TRBJ2-6
D gene: .
V gene: TRBV27
CDR3 DNA: TGTGCCAGCAGTTTATCGATAAGCTCTGGGGCCAACGTCCTGACTTTC
CDR3 protein: CASSLSISSGANVLTF

clone size: few
J gene: TRBJ2-3
D gene: .
V gene: TRBV4-2
CDR3 DNA: TGTGCCAGCAGCCCCGCAGCTAGACAGGCCACAGATACGCAGTATTTT
CDR3 protein: CASSPAARQATDTQYF

clone size: many
J gene: TRBJ1-4
D gene: TRBD1
V gene: TRBV5-1
CDR3 DNA: TGCGCCAGCAGCTTGGTTGGGACAGCCAAAAATGAAAAACTGTTTTTT
CDR3 protein: CASSLVGTAKNEKLFF

clone size: many
J gene: TRBJ2-6
D gene: .
V gene: TRBV7-6
CDR3 DNA: TGTGCCAGCAGCTTAGCGGCCTGGGCCAACGTCCTGACTTTC
CDR3 protein: CASSLAAWANVLTF

clone size: many
J gene: TRBJ1-2
D gene: .
V gene: TRBV7-9
CDR3 DNA: TGTGCCAGCAGCTTAGCGGGTACAGCTTGGGGCTACACCTTC
CDR3 protein: CASSLAGTAWGYTF

clone size: many
J gene: TRBJ1-2
D gene: TRBD1
V gene: TRBV20-1
CDR3 DNA: TGCAGTGCTAGAGGGGGACAGGCTGGAGAGGGCTACACCTTC
CDR3 protein: CSARGGQAGEGYTF

clone size: many
J gene: TRBJ2-5
D gene: TRBD2
V gene: TRBV18
CDR3 DNA: TGTGCCAGCTCACCACGGTCGGGGGGTGATCAAGAGACCCAGTACTTC
CDR3 protein: CASSPRSGGDQETQYF

clone size: .
J gene: TRBJ1-4
D gene: TRBD1
V gene: TRBV5-1
CDR3 DNA: TGCGCCAGCAGCTTGTGGGACAGGGGTGAAAAACTGTTTTTT
CDR3 protein: CASSLWDRGEKLFF